Here is one T cell receptor beta chain with its context. Its target antigen remains unknown. No base quality information exists; no much larger clone differs at one position. Libraries came from the immunoSEQ multiplex PCR assay. Rearranged TCR beta chain sequences were amplified with the hsTCRB Kit following the manufacturer's protocol. TCRB libraries were sequenced on an Illumina MiSeq. On the authors' methods: Demultiplexing, trimming and gene mapping were performed with the kit vendor's proprietary platform. TCRdb's version of the immuneACCESS table is confined to in-frame rearrangements and falls short of the full clone set. An unresolved V gene accounts for under half of the shortfall where checked; the remainder is of unknown origin. For V, J and clone size, that table is used; D and trimming come from the DNA. Here the sample has tens of thousands of clones; around 90% occur a single time. Clones ranked in the top ten supply roughly 20% of the sample.

The sample belongs to a study of a mutant IDH1 vaccine in newly diagnosed glioma (dated by TCRdb to about 2021). Background for the entire study: Patients were given eight vaccinations, in weeks 1, 3, 5, 7, 11, 15, 19 and 23, which matched visits V03 through V10. Vaccination began 4-6 weeks after radiotherapy alone, or alongside temozolomide cycles in the chemotherapy-containing groups. Of the 30 or so patients who were treated, 62.5% were male and around 40% were female, and the mean age was approximately 40 years. Prior to enrollment, patients had been given standard therapy consisting of radiotherapy alone, temozolomide alone, or radiochemotherapy with temozolomide, with the combination given to most patients. Peripheral blood was drawn at six visits: V03 (baseline), V05, V07, V10, V12 and V13. Longitudinal TCRB deep sequencing was done for 25 treated patients, wherever samples were available for exploratory analyses. What the authors observed across the whole study: Pseudoprogression seemed to be unrelated to changes in the top peripheral T cell clonotypes found by TCRB sequencing. Availability determined which PBMC samples were chosen for TCRB deep sequencing. According to the authors, sample limitations meant that analyses of patient blood samples could not be reproduced. Immune responses induced by the vaccine were seen in around 93% of patients across multiple MHC alleles.

The V and J ends are trimmed by 8 bases and 4 bases, leaving 14 bases between them. The CDR3, from cysteine to phenylalanine, totals 13 residues. The DNA shown is the 39-base CDR3, in frame from base 1. CDR1 and CDR2 (MNHEY, SVGAGI) derive from the germline V gene. Interpreted using the paper, the time point label stands for: week 5, during vaccination. Each vaccine dose was 300 ug of a 20-mer mutant IDH1 peptide in Montanide, given subcutaneously with topical imiquimod. Newly diagnosed WHO grade 3 or 4 IDH1-mutant astrocytomas showing loss of nuclear ATRX were present in the donors. The samples were drawn from NOA16, a multicentre, single-arm, open-label phase I trial in Germany that tested a mutant IDH1 peptide vaccine in humans for the first time. Genomic DNA for TCRB sequencing was isolated from EDTA blood with the DNeasy Blood and Tissue Kit.

Source: PBMCs, taken from a glioma patient whose treatment included an IDH1 peptide vaccine. The chain couples TRBV6-5 to TRBJ1-1; TRBD1 is perhaps the D gene, given 5 matching bases. The TCR sequence derives from a man younger than 35 with glioma. The CDR3 reads CASGGSLGTEAFF. The DNA reads TGTGCCAGCGGGGGGAGCCTCGGCACTGAAGCTTTCTTT.